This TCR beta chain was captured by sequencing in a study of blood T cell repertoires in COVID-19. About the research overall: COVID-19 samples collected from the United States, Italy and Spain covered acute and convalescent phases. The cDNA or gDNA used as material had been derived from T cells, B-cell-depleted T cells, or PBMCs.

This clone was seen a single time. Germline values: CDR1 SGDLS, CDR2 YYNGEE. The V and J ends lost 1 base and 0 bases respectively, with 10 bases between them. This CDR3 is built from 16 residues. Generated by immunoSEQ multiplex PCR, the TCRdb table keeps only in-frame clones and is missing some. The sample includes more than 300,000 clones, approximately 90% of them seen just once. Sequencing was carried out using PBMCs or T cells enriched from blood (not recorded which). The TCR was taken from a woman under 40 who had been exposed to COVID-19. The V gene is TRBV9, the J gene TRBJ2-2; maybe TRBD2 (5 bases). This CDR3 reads CASSVSGSPNTGELFF. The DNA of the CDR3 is TGTGCCAGCAGCGTAAGCGGCAGCCCGAACACCGGGGAGCTGTTTTTT.